These 12 T cell receptor beta chains were all obtained from the same sample, sequenced in a study of graft-versus-host responses after intestinal transplantation (dated by TCRdb to 2020 to 2022). Libraries were built with the immunoSEQ multiplex PCR assay. Not all clones reach the TCRdb copy of this immuneACCESS table, which keeps in-frame sequences only. Checked studies attribute under half of the gap to unresolved V genes and leave the rest unexplained. Recorded for this sample are roughly 93,000 clones; roughly 93% of them occurred a single time. The ten top clones hold around 0.49% of the sample. Their cognate antigens are unknown. The time point label of this sample denotes: cells obtained before transplantation from donor or recipient. Sequencing was performed on unstimulated CD8+ T cells sorted from spleen or lymph node cells, taken before intestinal transplant. These TCRs come from a human donor who received an intestinal transplant.

The rearrangement uses TRBV23-1 and TRBJ1-6; D is undetermined. TRBV23-1 is an ORF for which the function is uncertain. The V end lost 3 bases, the J end lost 8 bases, and 11 bases lay between the germline ends. This CDR3 spans 14 amino acids. The CDR3 DNA reads as TGCGCCAGCAGTCAGTTTGGCCGTTATTCACCCCTCCACTTT. This sequence encodes CASSQFGRYSPLHF.

This rearrangement joins TRBV19 to TRBJ2-4; TRBD2 might be the D (6 bases). The V end was cut by 8 bases, the J end by 8 bases, with 10 bases between. Germline CDR1 is LNHDA and CDR2 is SQIVND (reference sequence). This CDR3 region has 11 residues. The CDR3 sequence: CASGTGDIQYF. In nucleotides, the CDR3 is TGTGCCAGTGGGACGGGGGACATTCAGTACTTC.

The chain combines TRBV15 with TRBJ2-7; TRBD2 aligns across 8 bases. V lost 5 bases to trimming and J lost 6 bases; unmatched junction nucleotides: 0. Germline lookup yields CDR1 LNHNV and CDR2 YYDKDF (reference sequence). CDR3 length: 11 amino acids. The CDR3, as DNA: TGTGCCACCAGCCGGGAGGGCGAGCAGTACTTC. Its protein is CATSREGEQYF.

The chain recombines TRBV19 with TRBJ2-2, with TRBD1 matching over 10 bases. After removal of 6 bases from V and 6 bases from J, the junction contained 16 bases not matched to a gene. CDR1 is LNHDA and CDR2 is SQIVND in the germline V gene (reference sequence). The CDR3 length is 18 residues. The CDR3 reads CASSAKLLGQGVAGELFF. The CDR3 region has the DNA TGTGCCAGTAGCGCTAAATTACTAGGACAGGGGGTGGCCGGGGAGCTGTTTTTT.

The chain recombines TRBV5-6 with TRBJ2-1; possibly TRBD1 for D (5 bases). Trimming took off 4 bases at V and 4 bases at J, with 9 bases between the two ends. From germline, CDR1 is SGHDT and CDR2 YYEEEE. The CDR3 is made up of 13 amino acids. The chain's CDR3 is CASSRAGYNEQFF. CDR3 DNA sequence: TGTGCCAGCAGCCGTGCAGGGTACAATGAGCAGTTCTTC. The full variable domain, its missing parts supplied by reference TRBV5-6 and TRBJ2-1, is DAGVTQSPTHLIKTRGQQVTLRCSPKSGHDTVSWYQQALGQGPQFIFQYYEEEERQRGNFPDRFSGHQFPNYSSELNVNALLLGDSALYLCASSRAGYNEQFFGPGTRLTVL.

The chain couples TRBV30 to TRBJ2-3; 14 nucleotides line up with TRBD2. The CDR3 loop spans 14 amino acids. The germline V gene encodes CDR1 GTSNPN and CDR2 SVGIG (reference sequence). V gave up 5 bases and J gave up 5 bases; unmatched junction bases: 3. The CDR3 is CAWDGTSGGDTQYF. CDR3 DNA: TGTGCCTGGGACGGGACTAGCGGGGGAGATACGCAGTATTTT. The whole variable domain, filled in from reference TRBV30 and TRBJ2-3, reads SQTIHQWPATLVQPVGSPLSLECTVEGTSNPNLYWYRQAAGRGLQLLFYSVGIGQISSEVPQNLSASRPQDRQFILSSKKLLLSDSGFYLCAWDGTSGGDTQYFGPGTRLTVL.

This rearrangement joins TRBV19 to TRBJ2-7, with 7 bases lining up with TRBD2. The length of the CDR3 is 15 residues. The ends lost 7 bases at V and 3 bases at J; junction bases unmatched: 12. Germline CDR1 reads LNHDA; CDR2 reads SQIVND (reference sequence). In DNA form, the CDR3 reads TGTGCCAGTACGTACGGGCGCGGGGGACTCTACGAGCAGTACTTC. Amino acids: CASTYGRGGLYEQYF. Full variable domain (outside the CDR3, taken from reference TRBV19 and TRBJ2-7): DGGITQSPKYLFRKEGQNVTLSCEQNLNHDAMYWYRQDPGQGLRLIYYSQIVNDFQKGDIAEGYSVSREKKESFPLTVTSAQKNPTAFYLCASTYGRGGLYEQYFGPGTRLTVT.

This clone was picked up one time. CDR3 in amino acids: CASSQTLGQNMNTEAFF. CDR3 DNA: TGTGCCAGCAGTCAAACCCTGGGACAGAATATGAACACTGAAGCTTTCTTT. The V call is TRBV27, the J call TRBJ1-1, with 7 bases aligning to TRBD1. The CDR3 runs 17 residues. The J segment lost 0 bases and the V segment lost 5 bases, leaving 12 bases of the junction unmatched. Germline CDR1 is MNHEY and CDR2 is SMNVEV (reference sequence).

The rearrangement uses TRBV7-9 and TRBJ2-7; 12 bases line up with TRBD1. This CDR3 has 14 residues. V was pared by 4 bases and J by 7 bases, with 5 bases of the junction left unmatched. Germline-derived CDR1 and CDR2 are SEHNR and FQNEAQ (reference sequence). The CDR3 nucleotides read TGTGCCAGCAGCTGGGGACAGGGGGCTGGGGAGCAGTACTTC. Residues: CASSWGQGAGEQYF.

V gene TRBV13 combines with J gene TRBJ2-7; perhaps TRBD1 as D (6 bases). Trimming stripped 5 bases from V and 4 bases from J, with 24 bases between. This CDR3 is built from 17 residues. CDR1 and CDR2 (germline): PRHDT, FYEKMQ (reference sequence). The CDR3 DNA follows: TGTGCCAGCAGCCCCCACGTGGGGACATTAAATGTTTACGAGCAGTACTTC. Amino acid sequence: CASSPHVGTLNVYEQYF.

The chain is built from TRBV5-1 and TRBJ2-5, with D perhaps matching TRBD2 (5 bases). The J call may not be correct, given that the DNA end is closer to TRBJ2-7. CDR1 is SGHRS and CDR2 is YFSETQ in the germline V gene. This CDR3 region has 14 residues. This CDR3 reads CASSYGLSAYEQYF. The CDR3 DNA is TGCGCCAGCAGCTATGGACTTTCTGCCTACGAGCAGTACTTC.

CDR3 residues: CASSPEMGELFF. Here the CDR3 DNA reads TGTGCCAGCTCACCTGAGATGGGGGAGCTGTTTTTT. This chain links TRBV18 with TRBJ2-2; D unresolved. This CDR3 is built from 12 residues. The germline V and J ends were trimmed by 3 bases and 8 bases, with 7 bases remaining between them. Germline V gene lookup returns CDR1 KGHSH and CDR2 LQKENI.